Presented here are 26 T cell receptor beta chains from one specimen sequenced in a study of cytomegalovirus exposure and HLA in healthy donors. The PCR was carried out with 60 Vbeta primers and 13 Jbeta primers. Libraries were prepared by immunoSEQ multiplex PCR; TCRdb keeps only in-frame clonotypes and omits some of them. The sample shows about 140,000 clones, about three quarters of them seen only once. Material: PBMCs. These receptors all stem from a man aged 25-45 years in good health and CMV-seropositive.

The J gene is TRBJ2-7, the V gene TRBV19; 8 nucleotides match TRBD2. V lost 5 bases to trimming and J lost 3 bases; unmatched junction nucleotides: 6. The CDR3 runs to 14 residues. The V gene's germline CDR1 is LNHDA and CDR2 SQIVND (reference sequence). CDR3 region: CASSETGGFYEQYF. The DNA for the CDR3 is TGTGCCAGTAGTGAGACGGGAGGGTTCTACGAGCAGTACTTC.

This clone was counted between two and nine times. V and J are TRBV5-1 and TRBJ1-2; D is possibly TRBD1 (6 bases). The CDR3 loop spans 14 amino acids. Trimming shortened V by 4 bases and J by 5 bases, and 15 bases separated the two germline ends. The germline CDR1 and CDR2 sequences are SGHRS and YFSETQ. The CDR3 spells CASSPTGFGYGYTF. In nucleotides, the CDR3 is TGCGCCAGCAGCCCGACAGGTTTTGGGTATGGCTACACCTTC.

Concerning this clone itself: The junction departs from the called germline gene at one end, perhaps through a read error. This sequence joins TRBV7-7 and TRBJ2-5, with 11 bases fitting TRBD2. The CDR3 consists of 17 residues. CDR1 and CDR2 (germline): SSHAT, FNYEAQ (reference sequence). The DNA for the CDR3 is TGTGCTAGCAGCCGTTTACTAGCGGGAGATATCCAAGAGACCCAGTACTTC. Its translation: CASSRLLAGDIQETQYF.

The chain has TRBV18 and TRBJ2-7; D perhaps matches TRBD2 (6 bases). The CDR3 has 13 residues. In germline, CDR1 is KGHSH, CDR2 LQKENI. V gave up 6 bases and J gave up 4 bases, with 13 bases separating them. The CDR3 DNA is TGTGCCAGCTCGGCTGGGGGGTTTTACGAGCAGTACTTC. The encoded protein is CASSAGGFYEQYF.

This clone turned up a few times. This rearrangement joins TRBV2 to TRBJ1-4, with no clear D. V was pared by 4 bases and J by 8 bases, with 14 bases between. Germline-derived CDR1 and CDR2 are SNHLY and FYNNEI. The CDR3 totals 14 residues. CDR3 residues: CASSAQDLAEKLFF. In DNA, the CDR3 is TGTGCCAGCAGTGCTCAGGATCTGGCGGAAAAACTGTTTTTT.

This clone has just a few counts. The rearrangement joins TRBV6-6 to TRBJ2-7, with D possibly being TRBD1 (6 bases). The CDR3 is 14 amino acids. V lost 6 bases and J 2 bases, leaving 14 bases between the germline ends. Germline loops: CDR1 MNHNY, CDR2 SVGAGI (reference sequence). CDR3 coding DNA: TGTGCCAGCAGCTTCGACAGGAATGCCTACGAGCAGTACTTC. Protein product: CASSFDRNAYEQYF.

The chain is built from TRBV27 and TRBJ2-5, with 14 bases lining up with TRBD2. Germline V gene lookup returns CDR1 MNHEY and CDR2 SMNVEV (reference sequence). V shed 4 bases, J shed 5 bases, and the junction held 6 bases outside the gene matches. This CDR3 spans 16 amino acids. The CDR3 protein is CASSSGLAGVGETQYF. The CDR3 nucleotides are TGTGCCAGCAGTTCGGGACTAGCGGGAGTGGGGGAGACCCAGTACTTC.

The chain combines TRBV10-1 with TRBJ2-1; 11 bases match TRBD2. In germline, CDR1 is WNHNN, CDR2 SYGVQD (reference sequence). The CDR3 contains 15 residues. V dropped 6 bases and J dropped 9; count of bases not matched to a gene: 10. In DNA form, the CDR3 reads TGCGCCAGCAGCGACAATCTAGCGGGAGGCGGTGAGCAGTTCTTC. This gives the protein CASSDNLAGGGEQFF.

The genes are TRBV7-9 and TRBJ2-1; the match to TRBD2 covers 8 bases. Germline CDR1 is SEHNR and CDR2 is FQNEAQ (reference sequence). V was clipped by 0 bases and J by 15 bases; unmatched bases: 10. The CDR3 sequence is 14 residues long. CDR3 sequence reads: CASSLAQGGRSRFF. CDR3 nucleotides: TGTGCCAGCAGCTTAGCGCAAGGCGGGAGGAGCAGGTTCTTC. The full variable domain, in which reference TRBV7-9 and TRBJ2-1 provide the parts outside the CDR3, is DTGVSQNPRHKITKRGQNVTFRCDPISEHNRLYWYRQTLGQGPEFLTYFQNEAQLEKSRLLSDRFSAERPKGSFSTLEIQRTEQGDSAMYLCASSLAQGGRSRFFGPGTRLTVL.

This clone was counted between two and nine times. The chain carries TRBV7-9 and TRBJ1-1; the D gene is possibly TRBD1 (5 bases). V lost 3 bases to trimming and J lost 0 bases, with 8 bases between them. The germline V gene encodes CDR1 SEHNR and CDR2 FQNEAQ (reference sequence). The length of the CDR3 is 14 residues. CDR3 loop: CASSFGHVNTEAFF. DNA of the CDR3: TGTGCCAGCAGCTTCGGACACGTGAACACTGAAGCTTTCTTT. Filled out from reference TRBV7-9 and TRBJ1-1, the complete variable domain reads DTGVSQNPRHKITKRGQNVTFRCDPISEHNRLYWYRQTLGQGPEFLTYFQNEAQLEKSRLLSDRFSAERPKGSFSTLEIQRTEQGDSAMYLCASSFGHVNTEAFFGQGTRLTVV.

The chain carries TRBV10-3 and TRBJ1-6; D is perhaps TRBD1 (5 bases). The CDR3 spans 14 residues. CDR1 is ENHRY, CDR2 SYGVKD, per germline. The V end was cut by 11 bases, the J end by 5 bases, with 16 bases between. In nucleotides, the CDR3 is TGTGCCGTGGGCGGCGGGGCCAATAATTCACCCCTCCACTTT. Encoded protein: CAVGGGANNSPLHF.

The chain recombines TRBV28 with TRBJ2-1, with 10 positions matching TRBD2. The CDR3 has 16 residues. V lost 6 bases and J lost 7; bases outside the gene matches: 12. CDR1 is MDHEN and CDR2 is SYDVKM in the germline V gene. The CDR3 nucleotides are TGTGCCAGCAGAGACGCCAGAGCGGGAGGGAAAAATGAGCAGTTCTTC. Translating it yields CASRDARAGGKNEQFF.

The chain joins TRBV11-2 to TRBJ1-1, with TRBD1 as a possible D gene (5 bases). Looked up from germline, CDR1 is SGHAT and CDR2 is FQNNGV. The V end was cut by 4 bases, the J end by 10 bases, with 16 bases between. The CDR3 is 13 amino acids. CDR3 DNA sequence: TGTGCCAGCAGCTCTTTACCAGACAGCCCAGCTTTCTTT. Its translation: CASSSLPDSPAFF.

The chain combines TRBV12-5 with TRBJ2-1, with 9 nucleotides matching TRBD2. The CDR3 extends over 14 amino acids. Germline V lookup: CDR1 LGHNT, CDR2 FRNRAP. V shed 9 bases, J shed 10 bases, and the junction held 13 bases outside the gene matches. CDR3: CASGVAGGRGEQFF. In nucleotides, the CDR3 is TGTGCTAGCGGAGTGGCGGGAGGGAGGGGGGAGCAGTTCTTC. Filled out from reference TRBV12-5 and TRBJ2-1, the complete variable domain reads DARVTQTPRHKVTEMGQEVTMRCQPILGHNTVFWYRQTMMQGLELLAYFRNRAPLDDSGMPKDRFSAEMPDATLATLKIQPSEPRDSAVYFCASGVAGGRGEQFFGPGTRLTVL.

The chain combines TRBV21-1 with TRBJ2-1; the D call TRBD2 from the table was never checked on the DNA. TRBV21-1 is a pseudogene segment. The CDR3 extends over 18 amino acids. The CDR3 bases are TGTGCCAGCAGCAAAGCCAGACTAGCGGAGGTTTCCTACAATGAGCAGTTCTTC. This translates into CASSKARLAEVSYNEQFF.

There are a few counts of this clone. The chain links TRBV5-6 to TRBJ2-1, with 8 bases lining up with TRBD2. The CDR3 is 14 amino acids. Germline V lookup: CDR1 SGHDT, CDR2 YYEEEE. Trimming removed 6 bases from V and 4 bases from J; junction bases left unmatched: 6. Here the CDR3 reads CASKAGGNYNEQFF. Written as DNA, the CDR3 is TGTGCCAGCAAGGCGGGAGGCAATTACAATGAGCAGTTCTTC.

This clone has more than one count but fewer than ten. The DNA of the CDR3 is TGTGCCAGCAGCTTGGACAGAAAAGAGACCCAGTACTTC. Protein product: CASSLDRKETQYF. The rearrangement joins TRBV5-6 to TRBJ2-5; D is unclear. Trimming stripped 0 bases from V and 3 bases from J, with 6 bases between. Germline V CDR1 and CDR2: SGHDT, YYEEEE. The CDR3 contains 13 residues.

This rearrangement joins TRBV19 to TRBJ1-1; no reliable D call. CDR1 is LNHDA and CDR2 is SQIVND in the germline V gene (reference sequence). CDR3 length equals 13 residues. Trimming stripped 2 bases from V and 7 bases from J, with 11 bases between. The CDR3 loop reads CASSILEAVEAFF. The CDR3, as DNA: TGTGCCAGTAGTATACTGGAGGCAGTTGAAGCTTTCTTT.

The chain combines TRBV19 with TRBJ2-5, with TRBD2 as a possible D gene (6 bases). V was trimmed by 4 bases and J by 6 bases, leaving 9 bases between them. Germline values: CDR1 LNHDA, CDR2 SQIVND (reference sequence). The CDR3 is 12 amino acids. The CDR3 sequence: CASSRGEQTQYF. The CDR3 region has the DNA TGTGCCAGTAGTAGGGGGGAGCAGACCCAGTACTTC.

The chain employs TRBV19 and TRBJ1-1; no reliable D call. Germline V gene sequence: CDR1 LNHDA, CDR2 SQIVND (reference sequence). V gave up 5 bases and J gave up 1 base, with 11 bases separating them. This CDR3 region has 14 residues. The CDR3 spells CASSLPTGNTEAFF. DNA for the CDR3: TGTGCCAGTAGTCTCCCGACGGGGAACACTGAAGCTTTCTTT.

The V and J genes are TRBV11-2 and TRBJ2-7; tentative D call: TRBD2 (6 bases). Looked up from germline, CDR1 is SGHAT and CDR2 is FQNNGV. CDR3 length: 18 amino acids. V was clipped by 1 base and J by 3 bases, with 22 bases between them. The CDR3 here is CASSLVRGPLRELYEQYF. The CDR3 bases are TGTGCCAGCAGCTTAGTGCGCGGGCCCTTGCGGGAACTCTACGAGCAGTACTTC.

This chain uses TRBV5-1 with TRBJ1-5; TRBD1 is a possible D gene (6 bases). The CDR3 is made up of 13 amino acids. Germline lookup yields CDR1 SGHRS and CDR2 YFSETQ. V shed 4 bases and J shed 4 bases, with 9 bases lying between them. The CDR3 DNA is TGCGCCAGCAGCGGGGGACAAAATCAGCCCCAGCATTTT. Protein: CASSGGQNQPQHF.

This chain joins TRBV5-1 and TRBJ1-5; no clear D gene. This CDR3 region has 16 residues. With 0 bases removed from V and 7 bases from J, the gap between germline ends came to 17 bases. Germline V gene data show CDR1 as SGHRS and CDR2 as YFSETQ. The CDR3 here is CASSLEPQDRGQPQHF. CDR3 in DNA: TGCGCCAGCAGCTTGGAACCCCAGGACCGAGGGCAGCCCCAGCATTTT. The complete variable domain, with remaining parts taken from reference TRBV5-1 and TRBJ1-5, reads KAGVTQTPRYLIKTRGQQVTLSCSPISGHRSVSWYQQTPGQGLQFLFEYFSETQRNKGNFPGRFSGRQFSNSRSEMNVSTLELGDSALYLCASSLEPQDRGQPQHFGDGTRLSIL.

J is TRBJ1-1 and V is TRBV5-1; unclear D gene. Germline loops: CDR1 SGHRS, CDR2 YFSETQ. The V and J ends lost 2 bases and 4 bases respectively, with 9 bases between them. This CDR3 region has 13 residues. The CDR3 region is CASSFSGGTEAFF. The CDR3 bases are TGCGCCAGCAGCTTTTCAGGTGGCACTGAAGCTTTCTTT.

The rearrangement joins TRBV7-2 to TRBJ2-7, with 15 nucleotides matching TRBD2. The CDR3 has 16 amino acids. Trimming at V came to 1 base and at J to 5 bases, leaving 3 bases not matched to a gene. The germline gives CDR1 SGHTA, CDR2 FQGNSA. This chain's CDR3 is CASSLGGTSGRHEQYF. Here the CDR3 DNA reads TGTGCCAGCAGCTTAGGCGGGACTAGCGGGAGGCACGAGCAGTACTTC.

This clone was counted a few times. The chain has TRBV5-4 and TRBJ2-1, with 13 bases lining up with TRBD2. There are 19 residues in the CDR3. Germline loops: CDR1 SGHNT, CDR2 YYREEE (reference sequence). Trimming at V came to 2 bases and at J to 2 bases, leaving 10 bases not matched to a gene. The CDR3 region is CASSFTGTSGTLPYNEQFF. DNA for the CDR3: TGTGCCAGCAGCTTTACCGGGACTAGCGGGACGCTCCCCTACAATGAGCAGTTCTTC.